This T cell receptor beta chain was obtained from a study of PD-1 blockade in mismatch repair-deficient tumors. Study-level background: Patients had over ten mismatch repair-deficient cancer types and were previously treated and progressing.

All patients were mismatch repair deficient, assessed by either PCR or immunohistochemistry. A remark on this clone: Its specificity is not known.

The table came from immunoSEQ multiplex PCR; TCRdb's copy has only in-frame clones and leaves some out. Here the sample spans under 150,000 clones, approximately 91% being singletons. Whole-study findings and limits: After pembrolizumab, tumor-resident clones rose rapidly, then generally contracted before radiologic responses.

The source of this sequence is an adult with mismatch repair-deficient cancer. The sequencing used peripheral blood, collected 70 to 73 weeks after starting pembrolizumab.

CDR3 bases: TGCGCCAGCAGTTTTCACCGCACAGATACGCAGTATTTT. Its translation: CASSFHRTDTQYF. The genes are TRBV5-1 and TRBJ2-3; D unresolved. Trimming stripped 5 bases from V and 1 base from J, with 8 bases between. From germline, CDR1 is SGHRS and CDR2 YFSETQ. The CDR3 loop spans 13 amino acids. The entire variable domain, with the rest obtained from reference TRBV5-1 and TRBJ2-3, is as follows: KAGVTQTPRYLIKTRGQQVTLSCSPISGHRSVSWYQQTPGQGLQFLFEYFSETQRNKGNFPGRFSGRQFSNSRSEMNVSTLELGDSALYLCASSFHRTDTQYFGPGTRLTVL.